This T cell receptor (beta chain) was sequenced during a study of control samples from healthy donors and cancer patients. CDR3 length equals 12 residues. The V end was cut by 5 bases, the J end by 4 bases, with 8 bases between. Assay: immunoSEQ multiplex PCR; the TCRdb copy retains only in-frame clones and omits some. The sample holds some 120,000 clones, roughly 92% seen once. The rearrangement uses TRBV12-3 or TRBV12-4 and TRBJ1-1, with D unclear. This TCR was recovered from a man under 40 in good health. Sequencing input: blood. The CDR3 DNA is TGTGCCAGCAGTCCCGGACGCACTGAAGCTTTCTTT. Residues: CASSPGRTEAFF.